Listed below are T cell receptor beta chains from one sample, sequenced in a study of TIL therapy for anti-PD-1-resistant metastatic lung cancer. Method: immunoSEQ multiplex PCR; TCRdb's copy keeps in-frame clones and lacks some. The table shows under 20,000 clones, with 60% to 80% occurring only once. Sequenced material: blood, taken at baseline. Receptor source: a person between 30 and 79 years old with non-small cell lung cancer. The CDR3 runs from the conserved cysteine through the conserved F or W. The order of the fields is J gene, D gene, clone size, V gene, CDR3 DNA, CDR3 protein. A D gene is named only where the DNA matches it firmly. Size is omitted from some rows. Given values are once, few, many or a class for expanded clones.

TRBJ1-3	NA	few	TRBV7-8	TGTGCCAGCAGCTCGGACGGGAGCTCTGGAAACACCATATATTTT	CASSSDGSSGNTIYF
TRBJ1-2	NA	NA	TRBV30	TGTGCCTGGAGGATTAAGGGTCAGGGCTACACCTTC	CAWRIKGQGYTF
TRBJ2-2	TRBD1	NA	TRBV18	TGTGCCAGCTCACCCCAGGGGGCCGGGGAGCTGTTTTTT	CASSPQGAGELFF
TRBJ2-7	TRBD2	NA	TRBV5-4	TGTGCCAGCAGCTCGGGACTAGTTACTCCCGAGCAGTACTTC	CASSSGLVTPEQYF
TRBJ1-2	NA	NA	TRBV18	TGTGCCAGCTCATTGGACAACTATGGCTACACCTTC	CASSLDNYGYTF
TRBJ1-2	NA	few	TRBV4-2	TGTGCCAGCAGCCAAGATAGGAGGGGGGACATTCCTCCCTTCTTC	CASSQDRRGDIPPFF
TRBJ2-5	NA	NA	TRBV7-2	TGTGCCAGCAGCCGGGCCTTTCAAGAGACCCAGTACTTC	CASSRAFQETQYF
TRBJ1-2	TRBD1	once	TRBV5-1	TGCGCCAGCAGCTTGCCCGGTCCCAGTGACAGGGGGCAAGCTCATGGCTACACCTTC	CASSLPGPSDRGQAHGYTF
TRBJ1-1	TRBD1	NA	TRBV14	TGTGCCAGCAGCCAAGGGACAGGGGCCAACACTGAAGCTTTCTTT	CASSQGTGANTEAFF
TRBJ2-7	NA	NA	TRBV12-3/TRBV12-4	TGTGCCAGCACCCGGGATATGAGCTACGAGCAGTACTTC	CASTRDMSYEQYF
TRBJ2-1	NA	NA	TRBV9	TGTGCCAGCAGCGTAGTTCCCGGGTTGGATGAGCAGTTCTTC	CASSVVPGLDEQFF
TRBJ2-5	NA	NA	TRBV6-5	TGTGCCAGCAGTTATAAGATCTGGCAAGAGACCCAGTACTTC	CASSYKIWQETQYF
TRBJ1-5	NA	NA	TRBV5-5	TGTGCCAGCAGCTTGGATCTGCAGGGGCAGCCCCAGCATTTT	CASSLDLQGQPQHF
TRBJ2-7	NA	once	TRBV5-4	TGTGCCAGCAGCCACCCGGACGCCTACGAGCAGTACTTC	CASSHPDAYEQYF
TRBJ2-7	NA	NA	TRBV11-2	TGTGCCAGCAGCTTAGATCCAGCGGTTTCGATCTACGAGCAGTACTTC	CASSLDPAVSIYEQYF
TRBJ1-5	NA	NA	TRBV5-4	TGTGCCAGCGGAATGTGGGGCCGAGGCAATCAGCCCCAGCATTTT	CASGMWGRGNQPQHF
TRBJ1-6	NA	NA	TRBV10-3	TGTGCCATCAGTGAGTCGTCGACAGCCAATTCACCCCTCCACTTT	CAISESSTANSPLHF
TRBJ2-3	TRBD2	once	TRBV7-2	TGTGCCAGCAGCTTTGTAACCGGGACTAGCGGGAGAAATACGCAGTATTTT	CASSFVTGTSGRNTQYF
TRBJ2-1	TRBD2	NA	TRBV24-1	TGTGCCACCAGTACGGCGGGAGGTACGGATGAGCAGTTCTTC	CATSTAGGTDEQFF
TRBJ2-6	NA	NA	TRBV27	TGTGCCAGCAGTTCCCCTCACAGGTCTGGGGCCAACGTCCTGACTTTC	CASSSPHRSGANVLTF
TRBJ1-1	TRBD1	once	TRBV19	TGTGCCAGTAGTATTCAAGGGACAGGGGGCATAGCTTTCTTT	CASSIQGTGGIAFF
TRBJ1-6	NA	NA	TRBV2	TGTGCCAGTGCTCACTCAACCGGGTCCTATAATTCACCCCTCCACTTT	CASAHSTGSYNSPLHF
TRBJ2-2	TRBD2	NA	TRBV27	TGTGCCAGCAGTTGGGGAAGTAGCGGGAGGACCGGGGAGCTGTTTTTT	CASSWGSSGRTGELFF
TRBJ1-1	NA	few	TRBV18	TGTGCCAGCTCGTCTTTGGCGGCAGTAGAAGCTTTCTTT	CASSSLAAVEAFF
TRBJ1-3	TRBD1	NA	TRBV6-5	TGTGCCAGCAGCAGGGGGGTTGCGAGTGGAAACACCATATATTTT	CASSRGVASGNTIYF
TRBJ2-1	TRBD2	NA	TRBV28	TGTGCCAGCAGTTCGTCTAGCGGGAGGGCCGGTACGGCCACGGGGTTCTTC	CASSSSSGRAGTATGFF
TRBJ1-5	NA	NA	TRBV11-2	TGTGCCAGCAGCTTAGTTGGGGTCAATCAGCCCCAGCATTTT	CASSLVGVNQPQHF
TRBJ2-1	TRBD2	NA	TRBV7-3	TGTGCCAGCAGCCTCCCTAGCGGGGGGTACAATGAGCAGTTCTTC	CASSLPSGGYNEQFF
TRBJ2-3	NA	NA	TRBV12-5	TGTGCTCTAGGAAGCACAGATACGCAGTATTTT	CALGSTDTQYF
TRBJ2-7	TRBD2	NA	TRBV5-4	TGTGCCAGCAGCCAAACTAGCGGGAGTCCCTGGCTCTACGAGCAGTACTTC	CASSQTSGSPWLYEQYF
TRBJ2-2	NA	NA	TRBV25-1	TGTGCCAGCAGTGAATATAGCACCGGGGAGCTGTTTTTT	CASSEYSTGELFF
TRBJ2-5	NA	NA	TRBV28	TGTGCCAGCAGTTTGGAGGGGGCAGTAGGATTTGGGACCCAGTACTTC	CASSLEGAVGFGTQYF
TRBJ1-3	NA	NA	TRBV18	TGTGCCAGCTCACCTCAAGATTACTCTGGAAACACCATATATTTT	CASSPQDYSGNTIYF
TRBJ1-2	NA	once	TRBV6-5	TGTGCCAGCACCATCAGGGGAAGGGGCGATGGCTACACCTTC	CASTIRGRGDGYTF
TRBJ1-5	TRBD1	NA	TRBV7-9	TGTGCCAGCAGCTTAGGGATAGCAGGGGGCCAGCCCCAGCATTTT	CASSLGIAGGQPQHF
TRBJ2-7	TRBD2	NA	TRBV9	TGTGCCAGCAGCTCTCGGGGGGGCGAGCAGTACTTC	CASSSRGGEQYF
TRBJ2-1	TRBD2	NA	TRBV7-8	TGTGCCAGCAGCCCAGAGGCCCTACTAGCGGGGTCAAACAATGAGCAGTTCTTC	CASSPEALLAGSNNEQFF